The rows below give T cell receptor beta chains drawn from one sample of a study of shared clonotypes between healthy human individuals. Only in-frame clones appear in the TCRdb table, and some are missing; sequencing was by immunoSEQ multiplex PCR. The sample holds fewer than 600,000 clones, 79% seen once. The specimen was PBMCs. These receptors originate from a middle-aged woman in good health. Some clones in this sample may be carry-over from other donors' samples. Each CDR3 is given with its conserved first and last residue. D genes are given only for firm matches. Clone size is given for some rows only: seen once, a few or many times, or a class if the clone is expanded.

J	size	V	D	DNA	CDR3
TRBJ2-7	-	TRBV30	TRBD2	TGTGCCTGGGCCCGCGGGGGGCCCCCTAAGTACGAGCAGTACTTC	CAWARGGPPKYEQYF
TRBJ2-5	once	TRBV7-3	-	TGTGCCAGCAGCAACGGGCAGGGTGAGACCCAGTACTTC	CASSNGQGETQYF
TRBJ1-5	-	TRBV6-6	-	TGTGCCAGCAGTTACCCGGGCCAGGAGGTTGCCCAGCATTTT	CASSYPGQEVAQHF
TRBJ2-1	-	TRBV7-9	TRBD2	TGTGCCAGCAGCACGGGACTAGCGGGAGGGAATGAGCAGTTCTTC	CASSTGLAGGNEQFF
TRBJ2-3	-	TRBV28	TRBD2	TGTGCCAGCACCGACGTTGGGACTAGCGTCCCAGATACGCAGTATTTT	CASTDVGTSVPDTQYF
TRBJ1-3	-	TRBV5-1	-	TGCGCCAGCAGCTTGGGACTCCGCTCTGGAAACACCATATATTTT	CASSLGLRSGNTIYF
TRBJ2-2	-	TRBV5-8	-	TGTGCCAGCAGCTTGGTACGGAACACCGGGGAGCTGTTTTTT	CASSLVRNTGELFF
TRBJ2-5	few	TRBV14	-	TGTGCCAGCAGCCAAGGAGAGGTACGATTAGAGACCCAGTACTTC	CASSQGEVRLETQYF
TRBJ2-7	-	TRBV5-1	TRBD2	TGCGCCAGCAGCTTGGGAACTAGCGGGAGGGGGGCCTACGAGCAGTACTTC	CASSLGTSGRGAYEQYF
TRBJ2-7	-	TRBV27	TRBD1	TGTGCCAGCAGTTTATCAAGGGACAGGGCGCTCCACGAGCAGTACTTC	CASSLSRDRALHEQYF
TRBJ2-7	-	TRBV7-6	-	TGTGCCAGCAGCTTAGAGGGGAGACTAGGGGCCTACGAGCAGTACTTC	CASSLEGRLGAYEQYF
TRBJ2-1	-	TRBV7-9	TRBD2	TGTGCCAGCAGCTTAGGGGGTACTAGCGGTCTTCGCCGGAATGAGCAGTTCTTC	CASSLGGTSGLRRNEQFF
TRBJ1-2	-	TRBV6-6	-	TGTGCCAGCAGTCGACAGACCAAAGCTAACTATGGCTACACCTTC	CASSRQTKANYGYTF